The rows below give T cell receptor beta chains drawn from one sample of a study of PD-1 blockade in classical Hodgkin lymphoma. TCRdb keeps only in-frame clones here, not all; method: immunoSEQ multiplex PCR. The repertoire holds about 25,000 clones, with 94% as singletons. Sequenced sample: peripheral blood mononuclear cells (PBMCs). All receptors derive from a human donor with classical Hodgkin lymphoma. CDR3s include the opening cysteine and the closing phenylalanine or tryptophan. D genes are given only for firm matches. The listing skips clone size in some rows; elsewhere it reads once, few, many or a size class.

abundance	v_gene	j_gene	d_gene	CDR3aa	CDR3nt
.	TRBV19	TRBJ2-7	.	CASIGPGANEQYF	TGTGCCAGTATCGGTCCGGGAGCTAACGAGCAGTACTTC
.	TRBV7-2	TRBJ2-5	.	CASSLIRGLGETQYF	TGTGCCAGCAGCTTGATCCGGGGGCTAGGGGAGACCCAGTACTTC
.	TRBV5-4	TRBJ2-7	.	CASSSGGTSYEQYF	TGTGCCAGCAGCTCGGGTGGGACCTCCTACGAGCAGTACTTC
.	TRBV4-3	TRBJ1-6	.	CASGMGGAPLHF	TGCGCCAGCGGTATGGGGGGGGCACCCCTCCACTTT
.	TRBV15	TRBJ2-3	TRBD2	CATSRGSLAGRTDTQYF	TGTGCCACCAGCAGAGGATCGCTAGCGGGGCGCACAGATACGCAGTATTTT
.	TRBV7-8	TRBJ2-7	TRBD2	CASSFPGLAGNKYSYEQYF	TGTGCCAGCAGCTTTCCGGGACTAGCGGGGAACAAATACTCCTACGAGCAGTACTTC
.	TRBV10-3	TRBJ2-5	.	CAISVGFRETQYF	TGTGCCATCAGTGTCGGGTTTCGGGAGACCCAGTACTTC
.	TRBV7-2	TRBJ2-7	TRBD2	CASSLAGEPSYEQYF	TGTGCCAGCAGCTTGGCGGGAGAGCCTTCCTACGAGCAGTACTTC
.	TRBV11-3	TRBJ2-5	TRBD1	CASSGRQGETQYF	TGTGCCAGCAGCGGAAGACAGGGCGAGACCCAGTACTTC
.	TRBV30	TRBJ1-6	.	CAYTQQLYNSPLHF	TGTGCCTATACGCAACAGCTATATAATTCACCCCTCCACTTT
once	TRBV15	TRBJ2-1	.	CATSRPWGSSYNEQFF	TGTGCCACCAGCAGACCTTGGGGGAGCTCCTACAATGAGCAGTTCTTC
.	TRBV11-3	TRBJ2-2	.	CASSLVGTGELFF	TGTGCCAGCAGCTTAGTCGGAACCGGGGAGCTGTTTTTT
once	TRBV6-5	TRBJ1-2	.	CASRVLQGHGYTF	TGTGCCAGCAGGGTTCTCCAGGGCCATGGCTACACCTTC
.	TRBV5-1	TRBJ1-1	.	CASSLVRGYTEAFF	TGCGCCAGCAGCTTGGTTCGAGGGTACACTGAAGCTTTCTTT
.	TRBV19	TRBJ2-1	TRBD2	CASSPATSGPYNEQFF	TGTGCCAGTAGTCCAGCGACTAGCGGCCCCTACAATGAGCAGTTCTTC
.	TRBV29-1	TRBJ2-1	.	CSVDVLVNDEQFF	TGCAGCGTTGACGTTCTTGTCAACGATGAGCAGTTCTTC
once	TRBV30	TRBJ2-1	.	CAGQRGTEQFF	TGTGCCGGCCAGAGGGGTACTGAGCAGTTCTTC
.	TRBV5-1	TRBJ2-2	.	CASSIGVGTGELFF	TGCGCCAGCAGCATCGGGGTCGGCACCGGGGAGCTGTTTTTT
.	TRBV5-1	TRBJ2-2	TRBD1	CASSWAITGANTGELFF	TGCGCCAGCAGCTGGGCAATTACAGGGGCCAACACCGGGGAGCTGTTTTTT
.	TRBV27	TRBJ2-3	.	CASSLRQGTDTQYF	TGTGCCAGCAGTTTAAGGCAGGGAACAGATACGCAGTATTTT
.	TRBV23-1	TRBJ2-7	.	CASTQVIGQYF	TGCGCCAGCACTCAGGTTATCGGGCAGTACTTC
.	TRBV30	TRBJ2-5	.	CAWSVRSSKGETQYF	TGTGCCTGGAGTGTACGAAGCTCGAAGGGAGAGACCCAGTACTTC
.	TRBV6-1	TRBJ1-2	.	CASRGGDYGYTF	TGTGCCAGCAGGGGGGGGGACTATGGCTACACCTTC
once	TRBV2	TRBJ1-1	.	CASMPDPTRTEAFF	TGTGCCAGCATGCCGGACCCAACCCGGACTGAAGCTTTCTTT
.	TRBV19	TRBJ1-4	.	CASSTRDMGPTNEKLFF	TGTGCCAGTAGTACACGGGACATGGGGCCAACTAATGAAAAACTGTTTTTT
.	TRBV11-2	TRBJ2-4	.	CASSPGGNIQYF	TGTGCCAGCAGCCCGGGCGGAAACATTCAGTACTTC
.	TRBV5-1	TRBJ1-2	.	CASSLSMMEVDGYTF	TGCGCCAGCAGCTTATCTATGATGGAGGTGGATGGCTACACCTTC
.	TRBV4-1	TRBJ2-1	.	CASSQERIGRQVPHNEQFF	TGCGCCAGCAGCCAAGAAAGGATCGGGAGACAGGTCCCACACAATGAGCAGTTCTTC
few	TRBV7-9	TRBJ1-2	.	CASSLEWDGYTF	TGTGCCAGCAGCTTAGAATGGGACGGCTACACCTTC
.	TRBV6-5	TRBJ1-2	.	CASSGVGTNGYTF	TGTGCCAGCAGTGGGGTGGGCACCAATGGCTACACCTTC
.	TRBV9	TRBJ1-4	.	CASSVGQGQGEKLFF	TGTGCCAGCAGCGTAGGGCAGGGCCAGGGGGAAAAACTGTTTTTT
.	TRBV14	TRBJ2-3	.	CASSQARGTDTQYF	TGTGCCAGCAGCCAGGCACGGGGCACAGATACGCAGTATTTT
.	TRBV7-9	TRBJ1-1	.	CASSLEGHQAFF	TGTGCCAGCAGCTTAGAGGGACACCAAGCTTTCTTT
.	TRBV9	TRBJ2-7	TRBD1	CASSVAGTGAYEQYF	TGTGCCAGCAGCGTAGCGGGGACAGGGGCCTACGAGCAGTACTTC
.	TRBV9	TRBJ2-7	.	CASSVGVRGHEQYF	TGTGCCAGCAGCGTAGGTGTCAGGGGCCACGAGCAGTACTTC
.	TRBV7-3	TRBJ1-1	TRBD1	CASSFDRGDTEAFF	TGTGCCAGCAGCTTTGACAGGGGGGACACTGAAGCTTTCTTT
.	TRBV30	TRBJ2-1	.	CACHRDHYNEQFF	TGTGCCTGCCACAGGGACCACTACAATGAGCAGTTCTTC
.	TRBV14	TRBJ1-4	TRBD1	CASSQLTGVGSEKLFF	TGTGCCAGCAGCCAACTAACAGGGGTCGGATCTGAAAAACTGTTTTTT
.	TRBV11-2	TRBJ1-1	.	CASSFARMNTEAFF	TGTGCCAGCAGCTTCGCCAGGATGAACACTGAAGCTTTCTTT
.	TRBV15	TRBJ1-6	TRBD1	CATSRDPGTGPSRSPLHF	TGTGCCACCAGCAGAGATCCGGGGACAGGGCCAAGTAGATCACCCCTCCACTTT
.	TRBV5-1	TRBJ1-2	TRBD1	CASSTDRGNYGYTF	TGCGCCAGCAGCACGGACAGGGGCAACTATGGCTACACCTTC
.	TRBV19	TRBJ1-5	.	CASSIGIGISNQPQHF	TGTGCCAGTAGTATAGGGATAGGGATTAGCAATCAGCCCCAGCATTTT
.	TRBV7-9	TRBJ1-3	.	CASSLAGRTGNTIYF	TGTGCCAGCAGCTTAGCCGGGAGAACAGGAAACACCATATATTTT
.	TRBV6-1	TRBJ2-7	TRBD1	CASQRDRNSYEQYF	TGTGCCAGTCAAAGGGACAGGAATAGCTACGAGCAGTACTTC
.	TRBV5-4	TRBJ2-7	.	CASSLDQRQGREQYF	TGTGCCAGCAGCTTGGATCAGAGGCAGGGTAGAGAGCAGTACTTC
.	TRBV7-9	TRBJ1-4	TRBD1	CASSEDRGREKLFF	TGTGCCAGCAGCGAGGACAGGGGAAGGGAAAAACTGTTTTTT
.	TRBV2	TRBJ1-2	TRBD1	CASSVRSTGDGYTF	TGTGCCAGCAGTGTGCGGTCGACAGGGGATGGCTACACCTTC